Presented here are 16 T cell receptor beta chains from one specimen sequenced in a study of breast tumors, draining lymph nodes, adjacent tissues. The lymph nodes were axillary draining lymph nodes from breast cancer patients. TCRdb processed the multiplex PCR reads anew with MiXCR; each CDR3 protein has one entry. The data hold about 170,000 distinct CDR3 sequences, with roughly a third observed a single time. Sequences were obtained from axillary lymph node tissue. Receptors were obtained from a female donor with breast cancer. Some clones in this sample may be carry-over from other donors' samples.

This clonotype was observed many times. The J gene is TRBJ2-7, the V gene TRBV7-9; D is perhaps TRBD2 (5 bases). The ends were cut back, 5 bases at V and 5 bases at J, with 10 bases in the middle. Germline V gene data show CDR1 as SEHNR and CDR2 as FQNEAQ (reference sequence). This CDR3 has 12 amino acids. The chain's CDR3 is CASSPRGHEQYF. The CDR3 DNA reads TGTGCCAGCAGCCCCCGGGGTCACGAGCAGTACTTC.

This clonotype occurred many times. This rearrangement joins TRBV6-2 or TRBV6-3 to TRBJ2-7, with 7 bases aligning to TRBD1. Germline V gene data show CDR1 as MNHEY and CDR2 as SVGEGT. V lost 7 bases, J lost 0 bases, and 6 bases stayed unmatched. The length of the CDR3 is 14 residues. The CDR3 sequence is CASTWDRSSYEQYF. The CDR3 nucleotides are TGTGCCAGCACATGGGACAGATCCTCCTACGAGCAGTACTTC.

This clonotype came up many times. J is TRBJ1-4 and V is TRBV28; TRBD1 aligns across 7 bases. V was pared by 3 bases and J by 6 bases, with 10 bases of the junction left unmatched. The CDR3 loop spans 16 amino acids. The V gene's germline CDR1 is MDHEN and CDR2 SYDVKM. The CDR3 DNA sequence: TGTGCCAGCAGTTTTGTGGGGACAGCTCAAGATGAAAAACTGTTTTTT. This encodes CASSFVGTAQDEKLFF.

This chain uses TRBV3-1 with TRBJ2-1; 10 bases line up with TRBD2. There are 16 residues in the CDR3. Germline CDR1 LGHDT, CDR2 YNNKEL (reference sequence). V was pared by 4 bases and J by 9 bases, with 12 bases of the junction left unmatched. The CDR3 DNA is TGTGCCAGCAGCCTTCGGCTAGCGGGAGTTTTAGGTGAGCAGTTCTTC. Protein product: CASSLRLAGVLGEQFF.

This clonotype is a singleton in its sample. A read error is possible here, since a much larger clone lies one base away. A read error is likely, as this CDR3 ends without the conserved phenylalanine or tryptophan. This rearrangement joins TRBV7-2 to TRBJ1-2; possible D gene TRBD1, 5 bases. Trimming took off 1 base at V and 7 bases at J, with 13 bases between the two ends. CDR3 length equals 14 residues. Germline loops: CDR1 SGHTA, CDR2 FQGNSA. The CDR3 nucleotides read TGTGCCAGCAGCTTAGAGAGGGGTACCCCTGGCTACACCCTC. Encoded protein: CASSLERGTPGYTL.

This clonotype was counted ten times or more. The chain couples TRBV2 to TRBJ1-2; the D gene is possibly TRBD1 (6 bases). V gave up 1 base and J gave up 4 bases, with 13 bases separating them. CDR3 length: 15 residues. The germline V gene has CDR1 SNHLY and CDR2 FYNNEI. CDR3 coding DNA: TGTGCCAGCAGTGAAGTTGGGGGCGTCGGCTATGGCTACACCTTC. Amino acid sequence: CASSEVGGVGYGYTF.

This clonotype was recorded once. The rearrangement uses TRBV7-9 and TRBJ1-1, with unresolved D. Germline values: CDR1 SEHNR, CDR2 FQNEAQ (reference sequence). This CDR3 comprises 16 residues. The V end was cut by 5 bases, the J end by 0 bases, with 16 bases between. DNA for the CDR3: TGTGCCAGCAGCCCGGCCAAAGACAACGTGAACACTGAAGCTTTCTTT. Protein product: CASSPAKDNVNTEAFF.

Note on this clonotype: A much larger clone is a single base away; this may be a read error. The gene calls are TRBV9 and TRBJ1-2; D call uncertain. The CDR3 runs 13 residues. Germline CDR1 is SGDLS and CDR2 is YYNGEE. Deletions cut 3 bases from V and 1 base from J, with 7 bases between. CDR3 bases: TGTGCCAGCAGCGCTGATTTTAACTATGGCTACACCTTC. Its protein is CASSADFNYGYTF.

The table lists this clonotype with many counts. This chain uses TRBV10-1 with TRBJ2-3; D is uncertain. This CDR3 spans 13 amino acids. Germline-derived CDR1 and CDR2 are WNHNN and SYGVQD (reference sequence). The V and J ends lost 4 bases and 5 bases respectively, with 10 bases between them. The CDR3 protein is CASSAGRQDTQYF. The CDR3 DNA is TGCGCCAGCAGTGCTGGTAGGCAAGATACGCAGTATTTT.

The chain uses TRBV10-3 and TRBJ1-2; D not resolved. Germline CDR1 reads ENHRY; CDR2 reads SYGVKD. V lost 9 bases and J lost 4, with 15 bases in between. The CDR3 is 13 amino acids. The CDR3 DNA sequence: TGTGCCATGAGGAACAGCGAGAGCTATGGCTACACCTTC. Amino acid sequence: CAMRNSESYGYTF.

In the case of this clonotype: A much larger clone lies a single base off, so this may be a read error. The chain recombines TRBV9 with TRBJ2-5, with 8 bases that match TRBD2. Germline V gene data show CDR1 as SGDLS and CDR2 as YYNGEE. The CDR3 consists of 17 residues. CDR3 bases: TGTGCCAGCAGCGTAGGACGCGCGGGGGGATACCAAGCGACCCAGTACTTC. Translated: CASSVGRAGGYQATQYF.

This clonotype came up many times. The genes are TRBV11-2 and TRBJ2-1, with D perhaps assigned TRBD1 or TRBD2 (5 bases each). Per the germline V gene, CDR1 is SGHAT and CDR2 is FQNNGV. The CDR3 runs 15 residues. The V end lost 1 base, the J end lost 6 bases, and 13 bases lay between the germline ends. This CDR3 is CASSLGWGSRNEQFF. CDR3 sequence (DNA): TGTGCCAGCAGCTTAGGGTGGGGGTCCCGCAATGAGCAGTTCTTC.

The J gene is TRBJ1-2, the V gene TRBV10-3, with 7 nucleotides matching TRBD1. This CDR3 region has 14 residues. V lost 4 bases and J lost 3; bases outside the gene matches: 5. Looked up from germline, CDR1 is ENHRY and CDR2 is SYGVKD. The CDR3 sequence is CAISGGGTDYGYTF. In DNA, the CDR3 is TGTGCCATCAGTGGGGGCGGGACAGACTATGGCTACACCTTC.

This clonotype was detected many times. The chain has TRBV19 and TRBJ1-5; D gene uncertain. V gave up 4 bases and J gave up 3 bases, with 10 bases separating them. The germline V gene has CDR1 LNHDA and CDR2 SQIVND (reference sequence). There are 14 residues in the CDR3. CDR3 loop: CASSSNSFNQPQHF. DNA of the CDR3: TGTGCCAGTAGTAGTAACAGTTTCAATCAGCCCCAGCATTTT.

This clonotype has a count of ten or more. The chain is built from TRBV28 and TRBJ1-3, with unresolved D. The V gene's germline CDR1 is MDHEN and CDR2 SYDVKM. Between the trimmed V and J ends, which lost 3 bases and 0 bases, there was a span of 9 bases. CDR3 size: 15 residues. CDR3 residues: CASSFSPISGNTIYF. As DNA, the CDR3 is TGTGCCAGCAGTTTCTCGCCGATCTCTGGAAACACCATATATTTT.

This clonotype was counted at least ten times. The chain recombines TRBV11-3 with TRBJ2-2; 9 bases are shared with TRBD1. Per the germline V gene, CDR1 is SGHNT and CDR2 is YENEEA. The V segment lost 8 bases and the J segment 5 bases; nucleotides outside the gene matches: 6. CDR3 length: 14 amino acids. CDR3 residues: CASHRDRATGELFF. Written as DNA, the CDR3 is TGTGCCAGCCACCGGGACAGGGCGACCGGGGAGCTGTTTTTT.